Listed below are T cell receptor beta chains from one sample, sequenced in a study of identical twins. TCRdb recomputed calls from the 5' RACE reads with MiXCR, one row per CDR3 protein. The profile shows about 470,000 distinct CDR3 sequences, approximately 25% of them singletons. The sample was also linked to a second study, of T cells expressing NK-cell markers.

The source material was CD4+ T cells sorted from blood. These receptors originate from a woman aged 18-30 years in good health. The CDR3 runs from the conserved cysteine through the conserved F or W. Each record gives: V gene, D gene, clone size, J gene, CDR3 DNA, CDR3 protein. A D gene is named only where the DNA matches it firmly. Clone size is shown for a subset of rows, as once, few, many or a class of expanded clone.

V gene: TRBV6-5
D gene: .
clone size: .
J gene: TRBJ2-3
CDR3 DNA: TGTGCCAGCAGTTTAGACAGCTTCAACACAGATACGCAGTATTTT
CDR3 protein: CASSLDSFNTDTQYF

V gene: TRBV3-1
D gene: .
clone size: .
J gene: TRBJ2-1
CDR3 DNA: TGTGCCAGCAGCCAAAGCAGAGGAGAGCAGTTCTTC
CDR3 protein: CASSQSRGEQFF

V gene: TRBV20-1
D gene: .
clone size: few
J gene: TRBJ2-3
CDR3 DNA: TGCAGTGTCAGGCCAGGGGCCACAGATACGCAGTATTTT
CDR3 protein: CSVRPGATDTQYF

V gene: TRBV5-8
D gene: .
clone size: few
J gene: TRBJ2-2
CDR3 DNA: TGTGCCAGCAGCTTGGTGAGGGGAACGGTCGGGGAGCTGTTTTTT
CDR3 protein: CASSLVRGTVGELFF

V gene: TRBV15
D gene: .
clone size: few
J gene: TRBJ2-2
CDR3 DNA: TGTGCCACCAGCAGAGATCGAGGGGGGATGGGAGTGGCGAACACCGGGGAGCTGTTTTTT
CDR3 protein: CATSRDRGGMGVANTGELFF

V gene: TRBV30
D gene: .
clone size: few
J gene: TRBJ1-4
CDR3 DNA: TGTGCCTGGAGCTTGAGGGGGAGAAGAAAACTGTTTTTT
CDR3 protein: CAWSLRGRRKLFF

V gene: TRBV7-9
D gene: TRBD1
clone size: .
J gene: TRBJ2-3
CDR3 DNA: TGTGCCAGCAGCTTAGGCAAGGGACAGAGCACAGATACGCAGTATTTT
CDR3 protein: CASSLGKGQSTDTQYF

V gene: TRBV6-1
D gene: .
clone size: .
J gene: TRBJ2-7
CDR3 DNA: TGTGCCAGCAGTCGTGGGGCGGTGGGCGAGCAGTACTTC
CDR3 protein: CASSRGAVGEQYF

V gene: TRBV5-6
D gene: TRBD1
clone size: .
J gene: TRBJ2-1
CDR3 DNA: TGTGCCAGCAGCCCTTTAGGGGGCTCCCTAACCTACAATGAGCAGTTCTTC
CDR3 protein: CASSPLGGSLTYNEQFF

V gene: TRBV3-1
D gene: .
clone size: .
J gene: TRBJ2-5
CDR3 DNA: TGTGCCTGCAGTCAAACCCCCCCGTCTAGGTACCAAGAGACCCAGTACTTC
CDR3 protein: CACSQTPPSRYQETQYF

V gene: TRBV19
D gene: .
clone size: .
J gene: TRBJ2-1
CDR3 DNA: TGTGCCAGTCTAAGTAGAGGCTATGAGCAGTTCTTC
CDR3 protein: CASLSRGYEQFF

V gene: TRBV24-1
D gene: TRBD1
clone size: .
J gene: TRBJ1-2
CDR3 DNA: TGTGCCACCAGTGATCACAGGGGCGGTGGCTACACCTTC
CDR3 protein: CATSDHRGGGYTF

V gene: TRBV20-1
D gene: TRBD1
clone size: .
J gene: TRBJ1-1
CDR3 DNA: TGCAGTGCTACCACCCTACAGACAGGGGTAGCTTTCTTT
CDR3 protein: CSATTLQTGVAFF

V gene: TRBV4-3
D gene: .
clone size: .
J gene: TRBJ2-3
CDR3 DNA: TGCGCCAGCAGCCAAGATGGGTACAGTCCAGATACGCAGTATTTT
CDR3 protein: CASSQDGYSPDTQYF

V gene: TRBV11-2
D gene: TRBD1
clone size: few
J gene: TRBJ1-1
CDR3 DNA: TGTGCCAGCAGCTTAAACTTTGCCGGACAGGGTTTAGCTGAAGCTTTCTTT
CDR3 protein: CASSLNFAGQGLAEAFF

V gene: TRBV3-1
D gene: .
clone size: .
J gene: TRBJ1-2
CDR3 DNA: TGTGCCAGCAGCCAAGATATTAGAGGCTACACCTTC
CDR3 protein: CASSQDIRGYTF

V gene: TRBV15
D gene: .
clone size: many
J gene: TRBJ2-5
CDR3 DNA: TGTGCCACCAGCAGAGATCAGGCGGGGTCCCAAGAGACCCAGTACTTC
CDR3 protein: CATSRDQAGSQETQYF

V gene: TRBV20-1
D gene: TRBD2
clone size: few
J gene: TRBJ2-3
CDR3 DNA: TGCAGTGCTGCGGGGGGGACTAGCACAGATACGCAGTATTTT
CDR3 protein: CSAAGGTSTDTQYF

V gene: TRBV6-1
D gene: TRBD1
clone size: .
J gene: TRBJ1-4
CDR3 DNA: TGTGCCAGCAGTGCGAGACAGGGCAGACCAGCTAATGAAAAACTGTTTTTT
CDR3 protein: CASSARQGRPANEKLFF

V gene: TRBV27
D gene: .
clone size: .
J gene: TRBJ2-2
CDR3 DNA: TGTGCCAGCGGAGATGGCGCTGGCGGGGAGCTGTTTTTT
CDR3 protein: CASGDGAGGELFF

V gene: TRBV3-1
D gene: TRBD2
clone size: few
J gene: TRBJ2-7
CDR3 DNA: TGTGCCAGCAGCCAAGATCTAGCGGGGGCCGAGCAGTACTTC
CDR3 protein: CASSQDLAGAEQYF

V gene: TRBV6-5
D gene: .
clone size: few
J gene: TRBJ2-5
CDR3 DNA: TGTGCCAGCAGTTACAGGCCGCAAGAGACCCAGTACTTC
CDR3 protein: CASSYRPQETQYF

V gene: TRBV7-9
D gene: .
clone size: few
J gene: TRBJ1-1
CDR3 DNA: TGTGCCAGCAGCTATTGGCAATCTGAAGCTTTCTTT
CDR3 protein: CASSYWQSEAFF

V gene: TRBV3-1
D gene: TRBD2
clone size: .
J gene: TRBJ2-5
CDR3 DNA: TGTGCCAGCAGCAGAAGCGGGGGAAAAGAGACCCAGTACTTC
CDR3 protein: CASSRSGGKETQYF

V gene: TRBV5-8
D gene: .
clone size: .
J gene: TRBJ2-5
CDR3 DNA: TGTGCCAGCAGCTCGGGGTATTATGGGCAAGAGACCCAGTACTTC
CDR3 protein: CASSSGYYGQETQYF

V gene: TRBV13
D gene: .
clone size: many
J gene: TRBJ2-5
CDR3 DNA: TGTGCCAGCAGCTTAAGATGGGCCGGTGGTAATCCCTCGGAGACCCAGTACTTC
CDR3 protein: CASSLRWAGGNPSETQYF

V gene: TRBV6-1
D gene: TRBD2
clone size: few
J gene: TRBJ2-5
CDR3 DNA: TGTGCCAGCAGTAAGGGGACTAGCGGGAGGAAGAGGGAGACCCAGTACTTC
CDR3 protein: CASSKGTSGRKRETQYF

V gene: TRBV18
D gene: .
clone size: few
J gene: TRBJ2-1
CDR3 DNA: TGTGCCAGCTCACCGGACTCAAGATACAATGAGCAGTTCTTC
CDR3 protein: CASSPDSRYNEQFF

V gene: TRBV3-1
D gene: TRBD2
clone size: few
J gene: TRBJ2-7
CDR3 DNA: TGTGCCAGCAGCCAAGTAGGCGGGGGGTACGAGCAGTACTTC
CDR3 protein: CASSQVGGGYEQYF

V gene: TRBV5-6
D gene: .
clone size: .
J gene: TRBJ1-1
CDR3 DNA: TGTGCCAGCAGCTTGGCTACGTTGAGTGACTTT
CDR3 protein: CASSLATLSDF

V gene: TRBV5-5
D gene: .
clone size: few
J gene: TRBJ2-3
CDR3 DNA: TGTGCCAGCAGCGACAGGCGCACAGATACGCAGTATTTT
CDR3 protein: CASSDRRTDTQYF

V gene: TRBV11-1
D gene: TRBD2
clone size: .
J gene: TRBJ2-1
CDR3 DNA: TGTGCCAGCAGCTTCCCCCTCGGGCTAGCGGGAGACTCTAAATTTGAGCAGTTCTTC
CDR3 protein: CASSFPLGLAGDSKFEQFF

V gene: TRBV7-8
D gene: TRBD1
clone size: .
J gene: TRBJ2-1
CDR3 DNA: TGTGCCAGCAGCTCCCGGGGACAGGGGGATGAGCAGTTCTTC
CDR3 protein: CASSSRGQGDEQFF

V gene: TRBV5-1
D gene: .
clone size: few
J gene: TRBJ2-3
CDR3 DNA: TGCGCCAGCACACCCACAGACGCAGATACGCAGTATTTT
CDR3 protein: CASTPTDADTQYF

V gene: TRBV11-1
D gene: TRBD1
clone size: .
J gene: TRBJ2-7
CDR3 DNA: TGTGCCAGCAGCGAAGGGACAGGGGTTTACTACGAGCAGTACTTC
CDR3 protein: CASSEGTGVYYEQYF

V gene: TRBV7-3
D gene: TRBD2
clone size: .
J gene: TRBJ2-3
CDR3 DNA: TGTGCCAGCAGCCACGGGACTAGCGCAGATACGCAGTATTTT
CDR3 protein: CASSHGTSADTQYF

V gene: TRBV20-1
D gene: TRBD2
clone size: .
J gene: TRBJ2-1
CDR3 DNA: TGCAGTGCCCGAGGACTAGCGGGGGAGACCTATTACAATGAGCAGTTCTTC
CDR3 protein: CSARGLAGETYYNEQFF

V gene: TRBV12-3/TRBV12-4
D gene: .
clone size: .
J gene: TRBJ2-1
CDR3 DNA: TGTGCCAGCAGCGTCATGACGGAGCAGTTCTTC
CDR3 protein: CASSVMTEQFF

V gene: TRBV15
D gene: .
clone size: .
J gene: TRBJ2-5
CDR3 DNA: TGTGCCACCAGCAGAGATAGGGTTTTGAACGGAGAGACCCAGTACTTC
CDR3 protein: CATSRDRVLNGETQYF

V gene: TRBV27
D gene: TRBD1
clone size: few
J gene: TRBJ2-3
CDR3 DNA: TGTGCCAGCAGGTCGACAGGGTTTGCGTATTTT
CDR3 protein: CASRSTGFAYF

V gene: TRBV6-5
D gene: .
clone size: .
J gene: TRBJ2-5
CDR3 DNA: TGTGCCAGCAGTTACTCGCGCTGGAAAGAGACCCAGTACTTC
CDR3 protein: CASSYSRWKETQYF

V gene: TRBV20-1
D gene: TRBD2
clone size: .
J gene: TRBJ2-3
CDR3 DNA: TGCAGTGCTAGCCCCAATCCGGGACTAGCAGGAGATACGCAGTATTTT
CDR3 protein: CSASPNPGLAGDTQYF

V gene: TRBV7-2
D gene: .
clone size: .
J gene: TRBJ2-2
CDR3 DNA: TGTGCCAGCAGCTTAAAGCGCTATAACACCGGGGAGCTGTTTTTT
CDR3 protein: CASSLKRYNTGELFF

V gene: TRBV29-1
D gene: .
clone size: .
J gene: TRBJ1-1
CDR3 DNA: TGCAGCGTCCGGTGGGGCAGCGACACTGAAGCTTTCTTT
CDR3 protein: CSVRWGSDTEAFF

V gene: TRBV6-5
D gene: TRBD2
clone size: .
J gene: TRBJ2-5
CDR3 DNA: TGTGCCAGCAGTTACCGGCCAGCGGGGTGGGAGACCCAGTACTTC
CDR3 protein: CASSYRPAGWETQYF

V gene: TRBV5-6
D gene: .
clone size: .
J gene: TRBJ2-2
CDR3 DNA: TGTGCCAGCAGCTTGGGTATCGGCGTTTCCGGGGAGCTGTTTTTT
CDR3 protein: CASSLGIGVSGELFF

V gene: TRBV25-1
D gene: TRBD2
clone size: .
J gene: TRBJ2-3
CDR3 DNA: TGTGCCAGCAGTAAAGCGGGGAGCACAGATACGCAGTATTTT
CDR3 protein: CASSKAGSTDTQYF

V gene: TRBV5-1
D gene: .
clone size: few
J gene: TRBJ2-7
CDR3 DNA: TGCGCCAGCTCGCGTACACCCGACGCCGGATACGAGCAGTACTTC
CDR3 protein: CASSRTPDAGYEQYF

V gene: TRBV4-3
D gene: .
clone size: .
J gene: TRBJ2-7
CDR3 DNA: TGCGCCAGCAGCCAAGTTGCCGGGAACTCCTACGAGCAGTACTTC
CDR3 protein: CASSQVAGNSYEQYF

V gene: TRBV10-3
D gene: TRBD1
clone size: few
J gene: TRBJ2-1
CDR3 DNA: TGTGCCATCTCGCACCGGGACAGGGGGAGTAGAGTAGCAGACAATGAGCAGTTCTTC
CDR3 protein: CAISHRDRGSRVADNEQFF

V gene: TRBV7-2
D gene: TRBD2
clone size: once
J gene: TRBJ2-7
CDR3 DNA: TGTGCCAGCAGCTCTCGGGGTTTAGCGGGGGCCTACGAGCAGTACTTC
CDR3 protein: CASSSRGLAGAYEQYF

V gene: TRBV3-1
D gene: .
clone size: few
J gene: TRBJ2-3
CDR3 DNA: TGTGCCAGCAGCCAAGATACGGTCTGGGATACGCAGTATTTT
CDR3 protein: CASSQDTVWDTQYF

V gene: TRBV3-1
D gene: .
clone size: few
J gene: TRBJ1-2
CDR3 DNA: TGTGCCAGCAGCCTCCCGGGCGTGGACTATGGCTACACCTTC
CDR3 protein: CASSLPGVDYGYTF

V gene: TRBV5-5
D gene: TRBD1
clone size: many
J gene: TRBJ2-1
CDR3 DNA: TGTGCCAGCAGCTTGGACAGGGGAGATGAGCAGTTCTTC
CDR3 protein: CASSLDRGDEQFF

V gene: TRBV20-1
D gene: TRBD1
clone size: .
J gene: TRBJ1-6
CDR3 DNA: TGCAGTGCACGCGACAGGGCTTCACCCCTCCACTTT
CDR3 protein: CSARDRASPLHF

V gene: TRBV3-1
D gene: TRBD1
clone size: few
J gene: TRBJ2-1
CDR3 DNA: TGTGCCAGCAGCCAAGATTTACAGGGGTCCTACAATGAGCAGTTCTTC
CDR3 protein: CASSQDLQGSYNEQFF

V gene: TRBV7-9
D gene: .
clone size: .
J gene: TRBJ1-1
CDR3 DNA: TGTGCCAGCAGCTTAGCGGAGGGGCGCACTGAAGCTTTCTTT
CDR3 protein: CASSLAEGRTEAFF

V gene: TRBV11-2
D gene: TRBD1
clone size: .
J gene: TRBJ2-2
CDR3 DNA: TGTGCCAGCAGCCCAGGGGGCAGTTTCCCGAACACCGGGGAGCTGTTTTTT
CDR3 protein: CASSPGGSFPNTGELFF

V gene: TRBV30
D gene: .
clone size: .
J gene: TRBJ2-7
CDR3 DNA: TGTGCCTGGAGCCGCGTGAATCAAGGGAAGCAGTACTTC
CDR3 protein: CAWSRVNQGKQYF